The 9 T cell receptor beta chains below were found in one sample sequenced in a study of T cell responses to AZD1222 COVID-19 vaccine. The data were produced by immunoSEQ multiplex PCR, yet TCRdb's version contains in-frame clones alone and is incomplete. The sample contains tens of thousands of clones, about 85% of which appear only once. Sequencing used peripheral blood, obtained on day 0 of AZD1222 vaccination. These receptors were obtained from an adult in good health.

The chain is built from TRBV10-2 and TRBJ2-1; TRBD2 matches at 9 bases. Trimming cost V 6 bases and J 10 bases; bases outside gene matches: 4. The CDR3 has 12 amino acids. Germline lookup yields CDR1 WSHSY and CDR2 SAAADI. This CDR3 reads CASRSAGGEQFF. Written as DNA, the CDR3 is TGCGCCAGCAGATCAGCGGGAGGAGAGCAGTTCTTC.

The rearrangement uses TRBV19 and TRBJ1-2; D perhaps matches TRBD1 (6 bases). This CDR3 region has 13 residues. Trimming took 9 bases from V and 0 from J, leaving 11 bases between them. The germline CDR1 and CDR2 sequences are LNHDA and SQIVND (reference sequence). CDR3 coding DNA: TGTGCCAGCGCCCGGGACACTAACTATGGCTACACCTTC. Translation: CASARDTNYGYTF. Together with reference TRBV19 and TRBJ1-2, the CDR3 gives the full variable domain: DGGITQSPKYLFRKEGQNVTLSCEQNLNHDAMYWYRQDPGQGLRLIYYSQIVNDFQKGDIAEGYSVSREKKESFPLTVTSAQKNPTAFYLCASARDTNYGYTFGSGTRLTVV.

This clone has only one observation. This chain uses TRBV7-5 with TRBJ2-7; the table assigns TRBD1, which was not confirmed against the DNA. TRBV7-5 is a listed pseudogene. The length of the CDR3 is 14 residues. The CDR3 DNA follows: TGTGTCAGAGGGTCTGGGGGCCTGAACTACGAGCAGTACTTC. It yields the protein CVRGSGGLNYEQYF.

The gene calls are TRBV10-1 and TRBJ2-5; 8 nucleotides line up with TRBD1. This CDR3 is built from 15 residues. Trimming cost V 2 bases and J 4 bases; bases outside gene matches: 6. Germline-derived CDR1 and CDR2 are WNHNN and SYGVQD (reference sequence). CDR3 residues: CASSEGRGRGETQYF. In DNA form, the CDR3 reads TGCGCCAGCAGTGAGGGCAGGGGGCGCGGAGAGACCCAGTACTTC.

This rearrangement joins TRBV19 to TRBJ1-4, with TRBD1 matching over 7 bases. The trim removed 5 bases at V and 5 bases at J, leaving 5 bases unmatched. Germline CDR1 is LNHDA and CDR2 is SQIVND (reference sequence). The CDR3 consists of 14 residues. The CDR3 reads CASSLGTANEKLFF. In nucleotides, the CDR3 is TGTGCCAGTAGTCTCGGGACAGCAAATGAAAAACTGTTTTTT.

The chain joins TRBV6-6 to TRBJ2-7; 9 bases agree with TRBD1. This CDR3 has 16 amino acids. CDR1 MNHNY and CDR2 SVGAGI come from the germline V gene (reference sequence). J lost 4 bases, V lost 5 bases, and 12 bases had no gene match. The CDR3 reads CASSPNPGTGRYEQYF. As DNA, the CDR3 is TGTGCCAGCAGTCCGAATCCCGGGACAGGGCGGTACGAGCAGTACTTC.

The chain joins TRBV27 to TRBJ1-5; unclear D gene. Germline assignment: CDR1 MNHEY and CDR2 SMNVEV (reference sequence). V lost 2 bases and J lost 4, with 12 bases in between. This CDR3 has 15 residues. The CDR3 nucleotides are TGTGCCAGCAGTTTAGAGGCCAACCCTAATCAGCCCCAGCATTTT. Residues: CASSLEANPNQPQHF.

V gene TRBV6-5 combines with J gene TRBJ1-4; TRBD1 might be the D (6 bases). Germline CDR1 and CDR2: MNHEY and SVGAGI. This CDR3 has 14 residues. Trimming shortened V by 10 bases and J by 5 bases, and 17 bases separated the two germline ends. CDR3 region: CAIAQGWGNEKLFF. CDR3 in DNA: TGTGCCATAGCACAGGGCTGGGGAAATGAAAAACTGTTTTTT.

This clone was detected a few times. The chain uses TRBV20-1 and TRBJ2-1; no clear D gene. The length of the CDR3 is 10 residues. CDR1 is DFQATT, CDR2 SNEGSKA, per germline (reference sequence). V lost 5 bases and J lost 6, with 5 bases in between. The CDR3 reads CSAGSNEQFF. In DNA form, the CDR3 reads TGCAGTGCTGGAAGCAATGAGCAGTTCTTC.